Listed here is a single T cell receptor beta chain. This clone was observed a handful of times. There is no known antigen for this receptor. The input lacks base qualities; no much larger clone sits a single base away. The data derive from a study of cytomegalovirus exposure and HLA in healthy donors (dated by TCRdb to 2015 to 2018). General notes on the study: According to an earlier analysis of a few hundred of the donors, about 179 million T cells yielded over 90 million unique TCR beta sequences and about 280 Gb of sequence data. About 320 gigabases of sequencing data and tens of millions of unique TCR sequences were included in an early release covering about 700 HLA-typed donors. Of the approximately 400 genotyped donors, approximately 83% fell in the genetic ancestry cluster associated with self-reported Caucasian donors. The study was designed to test whether signatures of past pathogen exposure could be identified by cataloging public T cell receptors. Using immunosequencing, the study profiled T cell repertoires from 500 to 800 subjects and related those repertoires to cytomegalovirus serostatus. In addition to the first cohort of about 650 subjects, a separate validation cohort of 120 different subjects was used. To predict cytomegalovirus infection status, the study brought together high-throughput TCR immunosequencing, statistical association of individual TCRs with disease status, and machine learning. A later analysis re-analyzed previously published TCR beta repertoires from roughly 690 donors and added high-resolution HLA genotyping to study TCR occurrence patterns. Rather than drawing on any new phenotypic data, the later analysis identified candidate immune exposures from TCR beta sequences and the way those sequences occurred across donors. In an earlier analysis of roughly 580 of the donors, high-throughput TCR beta sequencing was used to judge whether each TCR beta V gene segment behaved as functional or pseudogenic. Alongside the repertoire data, information on donor age, sex, ethnicity and CMV serostatus was compiled. A later genetic analysis used genome-wide SNP genotypes for about 65% of the roughly 700 donors, treating that subset as a discovery cohort. Every repertoire in the discovery cohort had been generated on one and the same sequencing platform. HLA typing covered class I and class II loci at four-digit resolution. The number of typed donors differed by locus: about 629-640 for A, B, C, DRB1 and DQB1; some 500 for DQA1; approximately 600 for DPA1; and some 450 for DPB1. Several DR-DQ haplotypes were treated as single units for association and clustering because of strong linkage in the cohort. On average, roughly 250,000 unique TCR beta nucleotide sequences were sequenced per donor among a few hundred genotyped donors of the cohort, with around 19% of those sequences being non-productive.

Overall study outcomes, separate from this receptor: Broadly in line with IMGT annotations, most TCR beta V segments showed up in productive rearrangements about 90% or about 30% of the time in an earlier analysis of 450 to 750 of the donors. Three of the identified cytomegalovirus-associated TCR beta chains were confirmed in vitro to be specific for cytomegalovirus antigens. The sequencing pipeline was judged likely to have produced a cluster of highly shared sequence variants as a technical artifact. Compared with the approximately 670-donor mean, donors in an Asian-associated ancestry cluster had fewer N-insertions in productive TCRs, according to a later genetic analysis. A later analysis found that HLA-associated TCR beta chains were more clonally expanded and had lower generation probabilities than equally common non-associated chains. Strong co-occurrence of HLA alleles, especially DR and DQ, made assigning TCR associations to individual alleles difficult. In a later genetic analysis, a missense DCLRE1C variant was associated with V-gene and J-gene trimming of TCR beta chains, and the association was replicated in an independent cohort. Sequencing depth was assumed to be roughly uniform across donors in the presence/absence analyses, though that assumption may not hold. In the study, about 150 TCR beta chains were listed as associated with cytomegalovirus. While some public TCRs were present in many individuals, most TCR sequences turned up only very rarely across donors. A later analysis associated roughly 17,000 TCR beta sequences with specific HLA alleles at a false discovery rate of 0.05. In a later analysis, the rate of TCR association differed among HLA loci, with DRB1 alleles having the most associated TCRs and HLA-C alleles having the fewest. A further reported finding was that TCR beta sequences accurately predicted the HLA-A and HLA-B alleles for most subjects in the first cohort. Only TCR beta chains were sequenced in this cohort, and the absence of alpha or paired-chain data limited detectable features. It was suggested by the authors that the approach could potentially be generalized to other disease states and immunological phenotypes. In a later analysis, most CMV-associated TCR beta chains were found to appear HLA-restricted, with HLA associations seemingly driven largely by CMV exposure. Some IMGT-functional V segments, including TRBV6-2 and TRBV6-3, could not be distinguished by the 87-base-pair reads and were therefore excluded. In both the original and validation cohorts, the classifier was reported to diagnose cytomegalovirus status with high specificity and sensitivity. For the cohort, immune exposure information was limited to CMV serostatus. Because counts were too low, seventeen rarely observed V segments, including chromosome 9 orphons, were left out of the earlier analysis of 587 of the donors. Several of the top co-occurrence clusters appeared to be linked to parvovirus B19, influenza, CMV and Epstein-Barr virus, according to a later analysis. Because some donors lacked HLA typing at each locus, the association tests relied only on the typed subset. Correlated functional status among segregating V segments might be attributable to linkage disequilibrium, but an unknown experimental factor could not be ruled out.

The cohort comprised under 700 healthy bone marrow donors. At the time of sampling, all cohort members were nominally healthy, though unrecorded immune exposures were likely present. The donor tested CMV seronegative and was one of the 352 seronegative cohort members. A peripheral blood sample was collected from each donor, and TCR beta sequencing was performed on peripheral blood mononuclear cells. Genomic DNA was extracted from the blood cell samples with the Qiagen DNeasy Blood Extraction Kit. From the cysteine up to the phenylalanine, the CDR3 has a length of 17 residues. This entry keeps only the CDR3 DNA: 51 bases, framed from base 1. Ends trimmed: V by 1 base, J by 3 bases; bases unmatched to a gene: 9. Per the germline V gene, LGHNT is the CDR1 and FRNRAP is the CDR2. The receptor library was made with the immunoSEQ multiplex PCR assay. The multiplex PCR relied on a mix of 60 forward primers for TCR Vbeta segments and 13 reverse primers for TCR Jbeta segments. The CDR3 region of rearranged TCR beta genes was amplified from genomic DNA by a multiplex PCR assay. The Illumina HiSeq System was used to sequence the amplified TCR beta libraries as 87-base-pair reads. Under the source paper's analysis protocol: A later analysis tallied tens of millions of unique TCR beta chains across the 610 or so repertoires, and roughly 11 million of those chains were shared by two or more donors. Raw reads were error-corrected and collapsed into unique sequences by a nearest-neighbor algorithm in which closely related sequences were merged to remove PCR and sequencing errors. To assign V, D and J gene segments, CDR3 sequences were aligned to IMGT reference sequences. For a sequence to be retained, a match of at least six nucleotides was required to both a V gene segment and a J gene segment. Rearrangements were called productive when the CDR3 lacked stop codons and stayed in frame with V and J; all others were non-productive. Following IMGT convention, CDR3 was defined as the stretch from the second conserved V-encoded cysteine to the conserved J-encoded phenylalanine. The earlier analysis of 500 to 600 of the donors excluded sequences that lacked an unambiguous match to a single V gene segment. In an earlier analysis of 450 to 700 of the donors, V segments were called functional above 56.7% productive rearrangements and were called segregating when the between-donor standard deviation exceeded 5%. To diagnose cytomegalovirus status from the catalog of TCR beta chain sequences, a statistical classification framework was built. A later analysis assigned V and J genes by comparing TCR nucleotide sequences with IMGT/GENE-DB human TR gene sequences. A later analysis assigned CDR3 sequences and most-parsimonious VDJ recombination scenarios with the TCRdist pipeline. In a later analysis, each TCR beta chain was defined by its CDR3 amino acid sequence together with its V-gene family, and reads without a unique V-gene family were excluded. As a way to deal with suspected cross-contamination and a sequencing artifact, a later analysis dropped approximately 590 nucleotide sequences that were highly shared and had low generation probability. In a later analysis, a clonal expansion index for each public chain was calculated from normalized within-repertoire ranks of inferred template counts. In a later analysis, generation probabilities were computed using a VDJ recombination model fitted to out-of-frame rearrangements, and the results were checked against IGoR. In a later analysis, hypergeometric tests were used to score TCR-TCR, TCR-HLA and TCR-CMV co-occurrence, with a repertoire-size bias correction applied to TCR pairs. A later analysis estimated false discovery rates by permuting HLA or CMV assignments 20 times. In a later analysis, co-occurring TCRs were grouped with DBSCAN, and TCRdist sequence similarity was added when clustering was performed within HLA-allele-positive subsets. Co-occurrence clustering excluded repertoires with fewer than 30,000 or more than 120,000 public chains, plus five with anomalous nucleotide sharing. The source is immuneACCESS, and TCRdb retained only in-frame sequences with V and J called. Part of the clones is not carried over; for the studies checked, unresolved V genes explain less than half of this, and the remainder is unexplained. V and J calls and clone size are given by that table; D and trimming were obtained from the DNA. This sample has 150,000 to 200,000 clones in its table, and around 68% of those were observed once. The ten largest clonotypes hold 1.5% of the sample.

The specimen was PBMCs. This receptor was taken from a girl aged 10 to 17 in good health and CMV-seronegative. The rearranged segments are TRBV12-5 and TRBJ1-5; 7 bases in the junction line up with TRBD1. CDR3 region: CASGLEGGGAYNQPQHF. The nucleotide sequence reads TGTGCTAGTGGTTTGGAAGGAGGGGGCGCTTACAATCAGCCCCAGCATTTT.